These T cell receptor beta chains were read from a single sample in a study of T cells after yellow fever vaccination. MiXCR was run by TCRdb on the 5' RACE reads, yielding one entry per CDR3 protein. The data hold 99,000 or so distinct CDR3 sequences, with 5.8% observed a single time. The material was CD8+ T cells sorted from PBMCs, obtained 10 days after the yellow fever booster vaccination. The receptors shown here come from a man aged 18 to 30 who received the YFV17D yellow fever vaccine. Both conserved end residues are part of each CDR3. The D gene is left open where the match is weak. A clone size is listed for some rows: how often the clone was seen (once, few, many), or a class if it is expanded.

CDR3: CASSFQKSTVPNEKLFF
DNA: TGTGCCAGCAGTTTTCAGAAGTCGACAGTCCCTAATGAAAAACTGTTTTTT
D: NA
size: few
J: TRBJ1-4
V: TRBV12-3/TRBV12-4

CDR3: CATSDFEELAGYNEQFF
DNA: TGTGCCACCAGTGATTTCGAAGAACTAGCGGGGTACAATGAGCAGTTCTTC
D: TRBD2
size: few
J: TRBJ2-1
V: TRBV24-1

CDR3: CASSQDPGQGMNEQYF
DNA: TGTGCCAGCAGCCAAGATCCCGGTCAGGGTATGAACGAGCAGTACTTC
D: NA
size: few
J: TRBJ2-7
V: TRBV4-2

CDR3: CASSLERQSYSPLHF
DNA: TGTGCCAGCAGCTTGGAGCGACAGAGCTATTCACCCCTCCACTTT
D: NA
size: many
J: TRBJ1-6
V: TRBV5-6

CDR3: CASTQQGAGNYGYTF
DNA: TGTGCCAGCACCCAACAGGGGGCCGGTAACTATGGCTACACCTTC
D: TRBD1
size: many
J: TRBJ1-2
V: TRBV28

CDR3: CASSQGQGTTYEQYF
DNA: TGTGCCAGCAGCCAGGGACAGGGAACAACCTACGAGCAGTACTTC
D: TRBD1
size: few
J: TRBJ2-7
V: TRBV27

CDR3: CASSLARTGVDTGELFF
DNA: TGTGCCAGCAGCTTAGCGAGGACAGGGGTTGACACCGGGGAGCTGTTTTTT
D: TRBD1
size: NA
J: TRBJ2-2
V: TRBV7-8

CDR3: CASSFPGGYSTDTQYF
DNA: TGTGCCAGCAGCTTTCCTGGGGGATACAGCACAGATACGCAGTATTTT
D: NA
size: NA
J: TRBJ2-3
V: TRBV7-9

CDR3: CASSAEGGALDEQFF
DNA: TGTGCCAGCAGCGCAGAGGGGGGGGCCTTGGATGAGCAGTTCTTC
D: NA
size: NA
J: TRBJ2-1
V: TRBV9

CDR3: CASSVAGQAFATNEKLFF
DNA: TGTGCCAGCAGCGTAGCTGGACAGGCATTTGCAACTAATGAAAAACTGTTTTTT
D: TRBD1
size: few
J: TRBJ1-4
V: TRBV9

CDR3: CASSWGVQDTQYF
DNA: TGTGCCAGCAGCTGGGGGGTGCAAGATACGCAGTATTTT
D: NA
size: NA
J: TRBJ2-3
V: TRBV7-9

CDR3: CASSFPLGAEQYF
DNA: TGTGCCAGCAGCTTCCCCTTAGGCGCCGAGCAGTACTTC
D: NA
size: few
J: TRBJ2-7
V: TRBV11-2

CDR3: CSVEERLEISYNEQFF
DNA: TGCAGCGTTGAAGAACGGTTAGAGATCTCCTACAATGAGCAGTTCTTC
D: NA
size: few
J: TRBJ2-1
V: TRBV29-1

CDR3: CSARDSYRDWTEAFF
DNA: TGCAGTGCTAGGGACTCCTACAGGGATTGGACTGAAGCTTTCTTT
D: NA
size: once
J: TRBJ1-1
V: TRBV20-1

CDR3: CASFGNTGELFF
DNA: TGTGCCAGCTTCGGGAACACCGGGGAGCTGTTTTTT
D: NA
size: NA
J: TRBJ2-2
V: TRBV18

CDR3: CASSFGTSGGSTDTQYF
DNA: TGTGCCAGCAGCTTTGGGACTAGCGGGGGCAGCACAGATACGCAGTATTTT
D: TRBD2
size: NA
J: TRBJ2-3
V: TRBV7-3

CDR3: CSARDPDGLRPLHF
DNA: TGCAGTGCTAGAGATCCGGACGGCTTAAGACCCCTCCACTTT
D: NA
size: many
J: TRBJ1-6
V: TRBV20-1

CDR3: CASISLGELFF
DNA: TGTGCCAGCATATCGCTCGGGGAGCTGTTTTTT
D: NA
size: few
J: TRBJ2-2
V: TRBV7-8

CDR3: CASRPSLDTQYF
DNA: TGTGCCAGCAGGCCCTCTTTGGATACGCAGTATTTT
D: NA
size: NA
J: TRBJ2-3
V: TRBV7-9

CDR3: CASSLALNEQFF
DNA: TGTGCCAGCAGTTTAGCGCTCAATGAGCAGTTCTTC
D: NA
size: many
J: TRBJ2-1
V: TRBV12-3/TRBV12-4

CDR3: CASSPMGQGAIDTQYF
DNA: TGTGCCAGCTCACCAATGGGACAGGGGGCTATAGATACGCAGTATTTT
D: TRBD1
size: NA
J: TRBJ2-3
V: TRBV18

CDR3: CAWSVRGREQFF
DNA: TGTGCCTGGAGTGTCAGGGGTAGGGAGCAGTTCTTC
D: NA
size: few
J: TRBJ2-1
V: TRBV30

CDR3: CASSEWGYGYTF
DNA: TGTGCCAGCAGTGAATGGGGGTATGGCTACACCTTC
D: NA
size: few
J: TRBJ1-2
V: TRBV25-1

CDR3: CASSLDLGLDYGYTF
DNA: TGCGCCAGCAGCTTAGATTTGGGATTAGACTATGGCTACACCTTC
D: NA
size: few
J: TRBJ1-2
V: TRBV5-1

CDR3: CASSYSASGTYNEQFF
DNA: TGTGCCAGCAGTTACTCTGCTAGCGGGACCTACAATGAGCAGTTCTTC
D: TRBD2
size: many
J: TRBJ2-1
V: TRBV6-5

CDR3: CTLLSGQGLSPLHF
DNA: TGTACCCTCCTATCGGGACAGGGGTTGTCACCCCTCCACTTT
D: TRBD1
size: few
J: TRBJ1-6
V: TRBV24-1

CDR3: CASTGDTEAFF
DNA: TGTGCCAGCACTGGGGACACTGAAGCTTTCTTT
D: NA
size: NA
J: TRBJ1-1
V: TRBV27

CDR3: CASSLLGAASTDTQYF
DNA: TGTGCCAGCAGCTTACTAGGGGCGGCCAGCACAGATACGCAGTATTTT
D: NA
size: NA
J: TRBJ2-3
V: TRBV7-3

CDR3: CASSLEVGEDTQYF
DNA: TGTGCCAGCAGCTTAGAGGTAGGGGAGGATACGCAGTATTTT
D: NA
size: many
J: TRBJ2-3
V: TRBV7-2

CDR3: CASSFMGTADREQYF
DNA: TGTGCCAGCAGCTTTATGGGGACAGCGGATAGAGAGCAGTACTTC
D: TRBD1
size: NA
J: TRBJ2-7
V: TRBV11-2

CDR3: CASSIGQGWLFF
DNA: TGTGCCAGCAGCATCGGACAGGGGTGGCTGTTTTTT
D: TRBD1
size: many
J: TRBJ2-2
V: TRBV7-8

CDR3: CASSLGGGGEETQYF
DNA: TGTGCCAGCAGCTTAGGGGGGGGAGGTGAAGAGACCCAGTACTTC
D: TRBD2
size: many
J: TRBJ2-5
V: TRBV7-2

CDR3: CASSYSPSDTQYF
DNA: TGTGCCAGCAGTTACTCCCCGTCAGATACGCAGTATTTT
D: NA
size: NA
J: TRBJ2-3
V: TRBV6-6

CDR3: CASSQSPQGDQPQHF
DNA: TGCGCCAGCAGCCAATCACCCCAGGGGGATCAGCCCCAGCATTTT
D: TRBD1
size: NA
J: TRBJ1-5
V: TRBV4-1

CDR3: CASSFRWGVVNEQFF
DNA: TGCGCCAGCAGCTTTCGATGGGGGGTGGTCAATGAGCAGTTCTTC
D: NA
size: many
J: TRBJ2-1
V: TRBV5-1

CDR3: CATKEGSFVNEQFF
DNA: TGTGCCACCAAGGAGGGGTCTTTTGTAAATGAGCAGTTCTTC
D: NA
size: many
J: TRBJ2-1
V: TRBV5-5

CDR3: CASTHLAGGNNEQFF
DNA: TGTGCCAGCACCCACCTCGCGGGGGGGAACAATGAGCAGTTCTTC
D: TRBD2
size: few
J: TRBJ2-1
V: TRBV12-3/TRBV12-4

CDR3: CASSYSNLGGPANEKLFF
DNA: TGTGCCAGCAGTTACTCGAATCTTGGGGGGCCGGCTAATGAAAAACTGTTTTTT
D: NA
size: few
J: TRBJ1-4
V: TRBV6-6

CDR3: CASSWTGGDGYTF
DNA: TGTGCCAGCAGCTGGACAGGGGGCGATGGCTACACCTTC
D: TRBD1
size: few
J: TRBJ1-2
V: TRBV7-9

CDR3: CASSPGGAGHLNTGELFF
DNA: TGCGCCAGCAGCCCGGGGGGGGCAGGCCATTTGAACACCGGGGAGCTGTTTTTT
D: TRBD2
size: few
J: TRBJ2-2
V: TRBV4-1

CDR3: CASSFLGNQPQHF
DNA: TGTGCCAGCAGCTTCTTAGGAAATCAGCCCCAGCATTTT
D: NA
size: few
J: TRBJ1-5
V: TRBV7-6

CDR3: CASTEPGHMNTEAFF
DNA: TGTGCCAGCACCGAGCCGGGACATATGAACACTGAAGCTTTCTTT
D: NA
size: NA
J: TRBJ1-1
V: TRBV5-4

CDR3: CASSFGRGIQETQYF
DNA: TGTGCCAGCAGCTTTGGGCGGGGCATCCAAGAGACCCAGTACTTC
D: NA
size: NA
J: TRBJ2-5
V: TRBV7-2

CDR3: CASSQEPGMRYEQYF
DNA: TGCGCCAGCAGCCAAGAACCGGGGATGCGCTACGAGCAGTACTTC
D: NA
size: NA
J: TRBJ2-7
V: TRBV4-1

CDR3: CASSFGQRSEAFF
DNA: TGTGCCAGCAGCTTTGGACAGAGGTCTGAAGCTTTCTTT
D: NA
size: NA
J: TRBJ1-1
V: TRBV7-9

CDR3: CASSWDRGNTGELFF
DNA: TGTGCCAGTAGCTGGGACAGGGGGAACACCGGGGAGCTGTTTTTT
D: TRBD1
size: many
J: TRBJ2-2
V: TRBV19

CDR3: CASRPGVGNFPLYTGELFF
DNA: TGTGCCAGCAGGCCCGGAGTAGGGAATTTCCCACTTTACACCGGGGAGCTGTTTTTT
D: NA
size: NA
J: TRBJ2-2
V: TRBV6-2/TRBV6-3

CDR3: CASSQAHGGRAGELFF
DNA: TGCGCCAGCAGCCAAGCCCACGGGGGGCGCGCCGGGGAGCTGTTTTTT
D: NA
size: many
J: TRBJ2-2
V: TRBV4-1

CDR3: CASSQEPGPQETQYF
DNA: TGTGCCAGCAGCCAAGAACCGGGACCACAAGAGACCCAGTACTTC
D: NA
size: few
J: TRBJ2-5
V: TRBV3-1

CDR3: CASSFVAEQEDTQYF
DNA: TGTGCCAGCAGTTTTGTAGCGGAACAGGAAGACACCCAGTACTTC
D: NA
size: NA
J: TRBJ2-5
V: TRBV12-3/TRBV12-4

CDR3: CASSLPRDSNTDTQYF
DNA: TGTGCCAGCAGTTTACCGCGGGACAGCAACACAGATACGCAGTATTTT
D: NA
size: few
J: TRBJ2-3
V: TRBV2

CDR3: CASSRGQYTEAFF
DNA: TGTGCCAGCAGTCGAGGACAGTACACTGAAGCTTTCTTT
D: NA
size: NA
J: TRBJ1-1
V: TRBV6-5

CDR3: CASSYGLAGETYEQYF
DNA: TGTGCCAGCAGCTATGGACTAGCGGGGGAAACCTACGAGCAGTACTTC
D: TRBD2
size: many
J: TRBJ2-7
V: TRBV12-3/TRBV12-4

CDR3: CASSQDRGTGVRGELFF
DNA: TGCGCCAGCAGCCAAGATAGGGGGACAGGGGTTCGCGGGGAGCTGTTTTTT
D: TRBD1
size: many
J: TRBJ2-2
V: TRBV4-1

CDR3: CASSQAKGMNTEAFF
DNA: TGCGCCAGCAGCCAAGCGAAGGGGATGAACACTGAAGCTTTCTTT
D: NA
size: many
J: TRBJ1-1
V: TRBV4-1